One and the same sample provided the 7 T cell receptor beta chains below, sequenced in a study of cytomegalovirus exposure and HLA in healthy donors. Both 60 Vbeta primers and 13 Jbeta primers went into the PCR. Clones were sequenced by immunoSEQ multiplex PCR, and TCRdb holds only the in-frame ones, with some missing. The sample table sets out 150,000 to 200,000 clones. The specimen sequenced was PBMCs. The origin of the receptors is a man aged 25-45 years in good health and CMV-seronegative.

The chain carries TRBV6-1 and TRBJ1-1; the D gene is possibly TRBD1 (6 bases). The CDR3 has 15 amino acids. Germline values: CDR1 MNHNS, CDR2 SASEGT. V was cut by 8 bases and J by 0 bases, with 16 bases left in between. CDR3 DNA sequence: TGTGCCAGCCCACCCGGCAGGGGCATGAACACTGAAGCTTTCTTT. This encodes CASPPGRGMNTEAFF.

The J gene is TRBJ1-1, the V gene TRBV20-1; D is uncertain. From germline, CDR1 is DFQATT and CDR2 SNEGSKA (reference sequence). V gave up 5 bases and J gave up 4 bases, with 8 bases separating them. The CDR3 runs to 11 residues. The CDR3 protein is CSALTGTEAFF. Here the CDR3 DNA reads TGCAGTGCTTTAACCGGCACTGAAGCTTTCTTT.

The chain carries TRBV19 and TRBJ1-1; perhaps TRBD1 as D (6 bases). There are 17 residues in the CDR3. Germline V lookup: CDR1 LNHDA, CDR2 SQIVND (reference sequence). The V gene lost 2 bases and the J gene lost 3 bases, with 19 bases spanning the gap. The CDR3, as DNA: TGTGCCAGTAGTATATTCGGGTCGGTACAGGGATACACTGAAGCTTTCTTT. Protein: CASSIFGSVQGYTEAFF.

The V call is TRBV27, the J call TRBJ2-3; D possibly corresponds to TRBD2 (6 bases). Germline V lookup: CDR1 MNHEY, CDR2 SMNVEV (reference sequence). V was cut by 4 bases and J by 3 bases, with 14 bases left in between. CDR3 length: 15 residues. Written as DNA, the CDR3 is TGTGCCAGCAGTTCCCGGAGGGAAGTTACAGATACGCAGTATTTT. Translation: CASSSRREVTDTQYF.

The DNA for the CDR3 is TGTGCCAGCAGCTTAGATGGCGGCAGGGCCTATGGCTACACCTTC. Its protein is CASSLDGGRAYGYTF. The chain couples TRBV11-2 to TRBJ1-2; D possibly corresponds to TRBD1 (5 bases). The V end was cut by 0 bases, the J end by 4 bases, with 12 bases between. This CDR3 is built from 15 residues. Looked up from germline, CDR1 is SGHAT and CDR2 is FQNNGV.

This chain links TRBV15 with TRBJ2-5, with 10 bases matching TRBD2. This CDR3 has 18 amino acids. Germline CDR1 is LNHNV and CDR2 is YYDKDF (reference sequence). Unmatched junction bases numbered 14, after V lost 5 bases and J lost 2 bases. For the CDR3, the DNA is TGTGCCACCAGCCGAGCATTCGGGACTAGCGTGTTACAAGAGACCCAGTACTTC. The encoded protein is CATSRAFGTSVLQETQYF. Variable domain in full (rest from reference TRBV15 and TRBJ2-5): DAMVIQNPRYQVTQFGKPVTLSCSQTLNHNVMYWYQQKSSQAPKLLFHYYDKDFNNEADTPDNFQSRRPNTSFCFLDIRSPGLGDTAMYLCATSRAFGTSVLQETQYFGPGTRLLVL.

The V call is TRBV6-1, the J call TRBJ1-5, with TRBD1 matching 9 bases. The CDR3 contains 14 residues. Germline V gives CDR1 MNHNS, CDR2 SASEGT. Trimming removed 6 bases from V and 4 bases from J; junction bases left unmatched: 4. The CDR3 sequence is CASRETGGNQPQHF. The CDR3, as DNA: TGTGCCAGCAGGGAGACAGGGGGTAATCAGCCCCAGCATTTT.